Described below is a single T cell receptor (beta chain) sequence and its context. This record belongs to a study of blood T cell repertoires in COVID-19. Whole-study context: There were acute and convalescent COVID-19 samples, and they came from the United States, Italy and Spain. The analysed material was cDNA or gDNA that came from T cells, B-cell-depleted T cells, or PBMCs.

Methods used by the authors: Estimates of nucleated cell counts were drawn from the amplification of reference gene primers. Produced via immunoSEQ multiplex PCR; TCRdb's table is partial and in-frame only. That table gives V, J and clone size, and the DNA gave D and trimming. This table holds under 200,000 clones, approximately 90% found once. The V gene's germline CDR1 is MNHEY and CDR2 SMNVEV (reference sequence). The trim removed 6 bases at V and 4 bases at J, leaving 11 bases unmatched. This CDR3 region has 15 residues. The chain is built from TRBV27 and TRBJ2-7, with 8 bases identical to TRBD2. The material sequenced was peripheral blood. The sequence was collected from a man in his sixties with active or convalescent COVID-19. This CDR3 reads CASSQSAGGLYEQYF. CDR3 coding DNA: TGTGCCAGCAGCCAATCGGCGGGGGGTCTTTACGAGCAGTACTTC.